Sequencing of this TCR beta chain was carried out in a study of T cells after yellow fever vaccination. Study-level points and caveats: Abundant clonotypes from the bulk population could have been carried over as contaminants into FACS-sorted repertoires.

TCRdb analysed the 5' RACE reads with MiXCR anew, one entry per CDR3 protein. Among more than 350,000 distinct CDR3 sequences listed, under 14% were seen once. Trimming shortened V by 6 bases and J by 6 bases, and 9 bases separated the two germline ends. Germline V lookup: CDR1 SNHLY, CDR2 FYNNEI. This CDR3 spans 13 amino acids. A remark on this clonotype: Its antigen is unidentified.

The chain combines TRBV2 with TRBJ1-6; D gene unclear. The TCR comes from a man aged 18 to 30 who received the YFV17D yellow fever vaccine. This specimen consisted of PBMCs, obtained on the day of the first yellow fever vaccination. CDR3 nucleotide sequence: TGTGCCAGCAGGCCAGGACCTAATTCACCCCTCCACTTT. Its protein product is CASRPGPNSPLHF.